This T cell receptor beta chain emerged from a study of STAT5B mutations in CD4+ large granular lymphocyte leukemia. Findings of the study overall: TRBV06-family usage was enriched in top patient clones (8/27) versus controls (2/35). CD4-sorted patient repertoires seemed more clonal than healthy CD4+ repertoires. Roughly 27% of private leukemic clonotypes occurred rarely in other patients' non-leukemic repertoires.

Details on this clone: Its antigen is currently unknown. In the same sample, other DNA sequences code for this CDR3.

V was trimmed by 5 bases and J by 2 bases, leaving 13 bases between them. The CDR3 totals 14 residues. Germline CDR1 is LNHDA and CDR2 is SQIVND (reference sequence). This was a survey-level run. Some clones are missing from TCRdb's copy, which holds only in-frame ones; the method was immunoSEQ multiplex PCR. The sample carries around 35,000 clones, about 85% recorded once. This chain connects TRBV19 to TRBJ2-7; either TRBD1 or TRBD2 may fit D (5 bases each). This TCR came from a human donor in good health. The sample consisted of CD4+ T cells from blood buffy coats. For the CDR3, the DNA is TGTGCCAGTAGTCTCCGGGACGGAACCTACGAGCAGTACTTC. Its translation is CASSLRDGTYEQYF.